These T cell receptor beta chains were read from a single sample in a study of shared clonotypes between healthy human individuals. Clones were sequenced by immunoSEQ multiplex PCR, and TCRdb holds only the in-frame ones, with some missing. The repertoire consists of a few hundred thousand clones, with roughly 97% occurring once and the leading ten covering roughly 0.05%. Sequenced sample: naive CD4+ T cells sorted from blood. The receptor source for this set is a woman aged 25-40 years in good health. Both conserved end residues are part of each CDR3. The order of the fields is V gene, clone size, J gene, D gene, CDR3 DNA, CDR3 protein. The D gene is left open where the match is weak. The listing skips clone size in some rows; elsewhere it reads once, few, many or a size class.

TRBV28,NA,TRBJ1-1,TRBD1,TGTGCCAGCAGCCTTGGGACAGCGAACACTGAAGCTTTCTTT,CASSLGTANTEAFF
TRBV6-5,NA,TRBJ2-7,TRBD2,TGTGCCAGCAGTTATTCATCCAGCGGGGGCTACGAGCAGTACTTC,CASSYSSSGGYEQYF
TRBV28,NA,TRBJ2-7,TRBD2,TGTGCCAGCAAGATCGGGGGGGGGCTCACCTCCTACGAGCAGTACTTC,CASKIGGGLTSYEQYF
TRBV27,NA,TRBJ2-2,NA,TGTGCCAGCACCAGGGGATCGGGGGCCGGGGAGCTGTTTTTT,CASTRGSGAGELFF
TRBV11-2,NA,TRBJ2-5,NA,TGTGCCAGCAGCTTCACAGGGCAAGAGACCCAGTACTTC,CASSFTGQETQYF
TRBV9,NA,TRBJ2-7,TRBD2,TGTGCCAGCGGGCGGGAGTCGTGGGGATACGAGCAGTACTTC,CASGRESWGYEQYF
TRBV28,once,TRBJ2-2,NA,TGTGCCAGCAGTTTTTTGGGATCAGCGGTGAACACCGGGGAGCTGTTTTTT,CASSFLGSAVNTGELFF
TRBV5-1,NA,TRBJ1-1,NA,TGCGCCAGCAGATGGAGGGGATCGGTCGACACTGAAGCTTTCTTT,CASRWRGSVDTEAFF
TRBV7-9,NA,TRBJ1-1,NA,TGTGCCAGCAGCTTCCTGCTTAACACTGAAGCTTTCTTT,CASSFLLNTEAFF
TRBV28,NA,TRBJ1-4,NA,TGTGCCAGCAGTCTACCACAGACTAATGAAAAACTGTTTTTT,CASSLPQTNEKLFF
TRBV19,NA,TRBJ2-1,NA,TGTGCCAGTAGTATAATTGCTGGGGAGCAGTTCTTC,CASSIIAGEQFF
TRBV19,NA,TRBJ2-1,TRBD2,TGTGCCAGTAGTATTCTCGGCGGGAGGTACACGGGGCATGAGCAGTTCTTC,CASSILGGRYTGHEQFF
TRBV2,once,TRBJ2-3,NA,TGTGCCAGCACAGTTTTTAGCACAGATACGCAGTATTTT,CASTVFSTDTQYF
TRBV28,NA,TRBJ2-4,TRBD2,TGTGCCAGCAGGGGTTCCAGCGGGAGCGTCAAAAACATTCAGTACTTC,CASRGSSGSVKNIQYF
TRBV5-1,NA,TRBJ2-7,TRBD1,TGCGCCAGCAGCATCCTACAGGGGTTTCGCCCCTACGAGCAGTACTTC,CASSILQGFRPYEQYF
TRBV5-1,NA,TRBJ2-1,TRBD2,TGCGCCAGCAGCCCGGGGACTAGCGGGTATGAGCAGTTCTTC,CASSPGTSGYEQFF
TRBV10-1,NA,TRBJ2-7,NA,TGCGCCAGGTTGGAAAGGGAATCCTACGAGCAGTACTTC,CARLERESYEQYF
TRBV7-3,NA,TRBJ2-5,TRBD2,TGTGCCAGCAGCTTTGCCGGGACTAGCGAGAGAGAGACCCAGTACTTC,CASSFAGTSERETQYF
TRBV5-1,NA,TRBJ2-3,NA,TGCGCCAGCAGCCTCCGGACCTTCTTGGGAGACACAGATACGCAGTATTTT,CASSLRTFLGDTDTQYF
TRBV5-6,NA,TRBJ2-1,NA,TGTGCCAGCAGCTTGGCGGCAGGGTTCGTCAATGAGCAGTTCTTC,CASSLAAGFVNEQFF
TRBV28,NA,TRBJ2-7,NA,TGTGCCAGCAGTACCCGGACAGCGAGCTACGAGCAGTACTTC,CASSTRTASYEQYF
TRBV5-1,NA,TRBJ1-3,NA,TGCGCCAGCAGCTTGGGGACCGCCTCTGGAAACACCATATATTTT,CASSLGTASGNTIYF